This paragraph reports one TCR beta chain. Its antigen is unknown. These donors, healthy bone marrow donors, were studied. The data are from a study of cytomegalovirus exposure and HLA in healthy donors. The CDR3 contains 15 residues. Germline values: CDR1 MNHEY, CDR2 SMNVEV (reference sequence). J gave up 6 bases and V 0 bases, and 1 base lay outside the gene matches. Findings and caveats of the study: Cytomegalovirus association was listed for about 150 TCR beta chains. Within an earlier analysis, most TCR beta V segments proved productive either about 90% or about 30% of the time.

The PCR was carried out with 60 Vbeta primers and 13 Jbeta primers. Sequencing used immunoSEQ multiplex PCR; TCRdb keeps in-frame clones, though not all of them. The sample holds fewer than 100,000 clones; 70% to 80% are singletons and the top ten take over 15%. Sequencing was done on a sample of PBMCs. This sequence originates from a man in his 60s in good health and CMV-seropositive. This chain links TRBV27 with TRBJ1-6; 8 nucleotides match TRBD1. The CDR3 coding sequence is TGTGCCAGCAGTTTATCCGACAGGGGTAATTCACCCCTCCACTTT. Its translation: CASSLSDRGNSPLHF.